This T cell receptor (beta chain) was profiled in a study of cytomegalovirus exposure and HLA in healthy donors. Study-level points and caveats: There were some V segments, including TRBV6-2 and TRBV6-3, excluded as indistinguishable. Donors belonging to an Asian-associated ancestry cluster reportedly showed fewer N-insertions in productive TCRs than the roughly 680-donor mean, according to what a later analysis found. Among TCR sequences, most were rare, though some public TCRs appeared in many donors.

Germline CDR1 is SGHDN and CDR2 is FVKESK. This CDR3 region has 15 residues. The germline V and J ends were trimmed by 2 bases and 0 bases, with 10 bases remaining between them. A word on this clone: Its antigen is unknown.

Amplification used 60 Vbeta primers and 13 Jbeta primers. The repertoire was sequenced with immunoSEQ multiplex PCR; TCRdb's copy has only in-frame clones and lacks some. The table records approximately 190,000 clones, about four fifths of them present only once. The sample was PBMCs. The rearrangement links TRBV14 to TRBJ1-1; no reliable D call. This TCR derives from a woman aged 45-65 years in good health and CMV-seropositive. CDR3 sequence (DNA): TGTGCCAGCAGCCAATCCGGGGTGGTGAACACTGAAGCTTTCTTT. Protein product: CASSQSGVVNTEAFF.